The entry below describes one TCR beta chain. What it binds is not known. Other DNA sequences in this sample translate to the same CDR3. Profiled with immunoSEQ multiplex PCR; TCRdb holds only in-frame clones, not every one. Of about 34,000 clones in the sample, less than 80% were seen once. The CDR3 totals 17 residues. Germline V gives CDR1 KGHSH, CDR2 LQKENI. Trimming at V came to 2 bases and at J to 4 bases, leaving 6 bases not matched to a gene. The data originate from a study of OX40 agonist ivuxolimab in advanced cancers. About the study: The study treated patients with ivuxolimab, an agonistic anti-OX40 (CD134) antibody.

Study-level findings and limits: Relative to CD4+ cells, CD8+ T cells on average had more expanded clones.

The receptor was isolated from an adult with an advanced solid tumor such as melanoma, head and neck, liver or kidney cancer. The chain recombines TRBV18 with TRBJ2-6, with 9 nucleotides matching TRBD1. This sample comprised CD4+ or CD8+ T cells sorted from blood, obtained in a trial of the OX40 agonist ivuxolimab. CDR3 DNA sequence: TGTGCCAGCTCACCAACAGGGGGCGCTTACGGGGCCAACGTCCTGACTTTC. It is translated as CASSPTGGAYGANVLTF.